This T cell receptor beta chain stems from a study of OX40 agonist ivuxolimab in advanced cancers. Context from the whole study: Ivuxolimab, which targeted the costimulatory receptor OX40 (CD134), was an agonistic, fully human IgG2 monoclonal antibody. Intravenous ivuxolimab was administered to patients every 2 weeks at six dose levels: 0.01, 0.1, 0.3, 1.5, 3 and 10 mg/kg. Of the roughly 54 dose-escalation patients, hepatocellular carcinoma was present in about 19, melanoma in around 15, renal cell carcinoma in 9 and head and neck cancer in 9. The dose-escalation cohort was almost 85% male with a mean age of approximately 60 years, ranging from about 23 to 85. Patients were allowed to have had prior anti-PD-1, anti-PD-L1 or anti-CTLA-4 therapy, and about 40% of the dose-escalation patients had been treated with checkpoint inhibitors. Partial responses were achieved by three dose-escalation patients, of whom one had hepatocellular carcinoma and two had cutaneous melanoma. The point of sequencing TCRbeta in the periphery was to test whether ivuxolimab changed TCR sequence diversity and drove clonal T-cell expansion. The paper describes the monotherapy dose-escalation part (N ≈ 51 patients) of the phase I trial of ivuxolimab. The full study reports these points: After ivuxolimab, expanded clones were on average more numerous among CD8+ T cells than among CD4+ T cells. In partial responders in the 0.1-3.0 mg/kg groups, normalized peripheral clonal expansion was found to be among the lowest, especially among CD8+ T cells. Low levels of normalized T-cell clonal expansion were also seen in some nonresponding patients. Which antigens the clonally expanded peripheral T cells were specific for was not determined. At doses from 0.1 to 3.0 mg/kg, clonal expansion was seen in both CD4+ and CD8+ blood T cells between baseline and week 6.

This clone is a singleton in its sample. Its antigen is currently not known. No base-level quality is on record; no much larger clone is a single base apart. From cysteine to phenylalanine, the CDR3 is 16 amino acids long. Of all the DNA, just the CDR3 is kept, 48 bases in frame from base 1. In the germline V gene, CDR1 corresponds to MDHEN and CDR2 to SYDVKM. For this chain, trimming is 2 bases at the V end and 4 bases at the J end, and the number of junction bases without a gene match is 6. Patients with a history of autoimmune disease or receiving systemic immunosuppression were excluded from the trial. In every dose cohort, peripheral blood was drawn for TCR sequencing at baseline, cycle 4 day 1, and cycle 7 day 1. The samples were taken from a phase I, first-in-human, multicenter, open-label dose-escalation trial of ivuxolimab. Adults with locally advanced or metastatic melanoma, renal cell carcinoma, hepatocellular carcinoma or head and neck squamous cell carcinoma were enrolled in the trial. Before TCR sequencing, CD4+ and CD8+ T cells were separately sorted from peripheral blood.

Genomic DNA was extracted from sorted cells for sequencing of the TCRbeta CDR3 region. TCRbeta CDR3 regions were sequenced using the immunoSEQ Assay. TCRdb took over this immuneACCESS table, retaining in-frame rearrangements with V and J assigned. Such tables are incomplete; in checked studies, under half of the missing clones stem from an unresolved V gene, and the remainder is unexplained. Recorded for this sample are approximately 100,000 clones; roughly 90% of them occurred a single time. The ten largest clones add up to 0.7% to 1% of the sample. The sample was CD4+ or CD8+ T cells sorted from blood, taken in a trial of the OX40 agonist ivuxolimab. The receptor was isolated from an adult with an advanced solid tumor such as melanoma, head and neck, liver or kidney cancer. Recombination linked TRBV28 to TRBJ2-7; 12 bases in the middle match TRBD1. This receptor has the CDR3 CASSLITGQGAYEQYF. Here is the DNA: TGTGCCAGCAGTTTAATTACGGGACAGGGGGCTTACGAGCAGTACTTC. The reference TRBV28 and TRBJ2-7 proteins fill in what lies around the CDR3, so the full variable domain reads DVKVTQSSRYLVKRTGEKVFLECVQDMDHENMFWYRQDPGLGLRLIYFSYDVKMKEKGDIPEGYSVSREKKERFSLILESASTNQTSMYLCASSLITGQGAYEQYFGPGTRLTVT.